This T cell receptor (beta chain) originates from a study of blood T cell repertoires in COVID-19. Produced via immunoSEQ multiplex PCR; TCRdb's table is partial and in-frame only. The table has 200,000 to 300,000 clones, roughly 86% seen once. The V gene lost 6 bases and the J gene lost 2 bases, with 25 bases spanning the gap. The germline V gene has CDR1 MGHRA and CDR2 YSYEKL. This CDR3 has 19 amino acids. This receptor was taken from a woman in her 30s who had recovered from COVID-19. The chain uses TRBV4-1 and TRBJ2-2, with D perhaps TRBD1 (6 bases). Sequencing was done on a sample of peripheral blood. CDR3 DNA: TGCGCCAGCAGGAATATGGGACACAGGACGACCCGAAACACCGGGGAGCTGTTTTTT. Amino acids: CASRNMGHRTTRNTGELFF.